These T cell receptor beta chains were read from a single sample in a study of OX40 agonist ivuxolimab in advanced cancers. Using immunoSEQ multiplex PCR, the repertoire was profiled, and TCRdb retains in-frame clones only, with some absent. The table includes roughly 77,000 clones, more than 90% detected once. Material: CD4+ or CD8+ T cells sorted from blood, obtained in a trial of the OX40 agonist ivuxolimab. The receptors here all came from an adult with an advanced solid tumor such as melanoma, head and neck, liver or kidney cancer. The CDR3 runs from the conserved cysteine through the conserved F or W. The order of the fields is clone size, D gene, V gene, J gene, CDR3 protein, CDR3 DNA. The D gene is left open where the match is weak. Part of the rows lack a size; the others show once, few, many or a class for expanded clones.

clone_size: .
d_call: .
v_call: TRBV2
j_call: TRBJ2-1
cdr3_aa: CASSEVRGSYNEQFF
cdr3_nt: TGTGCCAGCAGTGAAGTACGGGGCTCCTACAATGAGCAGTTCTTC

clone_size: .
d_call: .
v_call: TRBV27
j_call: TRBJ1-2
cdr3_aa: CASSLVFSNYGYTF
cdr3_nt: TGTGCCAGCAGTTTAGTATTCTCTAACTATGGCTACACCTTC

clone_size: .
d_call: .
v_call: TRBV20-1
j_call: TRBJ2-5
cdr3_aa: CSARQETQYF
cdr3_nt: TGCAGTGCTAGACAAGAGACCCAGTACTTC

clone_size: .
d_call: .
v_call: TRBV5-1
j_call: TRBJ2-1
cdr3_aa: CASSLARGPSEQFF
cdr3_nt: TGCGCCAGCAGCTTGGCGCGGGGCCCCAGTGAGCAGTTCTTC

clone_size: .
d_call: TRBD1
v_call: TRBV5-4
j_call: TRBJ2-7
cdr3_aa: CASSSDRGWSEQYF
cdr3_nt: TGTGCCAGCAGCTCGGACAGGGGGTGGAGCGAGCAGTACTTC

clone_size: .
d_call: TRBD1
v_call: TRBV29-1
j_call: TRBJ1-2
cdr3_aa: CSVEDPGTGHYGYTF
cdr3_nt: TGCAGCGTTGAAGATCCCGGGACAGGCCACTATGGCTACACCTTC

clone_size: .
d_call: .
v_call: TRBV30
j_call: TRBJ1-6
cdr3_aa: CAWSVFGSSNSPLHF
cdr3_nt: TGTGCCTGGAGCGTGTTTGGCAGTAGTAATTCACCCCTCCACTTT

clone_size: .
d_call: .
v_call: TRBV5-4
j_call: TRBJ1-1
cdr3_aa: CASSFSFNMNTEAFF
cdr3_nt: TGTGCCAGCAGCTTTTCGTTCAACATGAACACTGAAGCTTTCTTT

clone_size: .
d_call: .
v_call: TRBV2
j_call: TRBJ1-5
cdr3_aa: CASSGDNNQPQHF
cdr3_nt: TGTGCCAGCAGTGGGGACAACAATCAGCCCCAGCATTTT

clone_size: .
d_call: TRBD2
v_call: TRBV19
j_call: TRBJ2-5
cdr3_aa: CASSRTSEETQYF
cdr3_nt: TGTGCCAGTAGCCGGACTAGCGAGGAGACCCAGTACTTC

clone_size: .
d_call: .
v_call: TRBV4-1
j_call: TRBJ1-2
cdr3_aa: CASRPRGNYGYTF
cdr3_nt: TGCGCCAGCAGACCCCGGGGAAACTATGGCTACACCTTC

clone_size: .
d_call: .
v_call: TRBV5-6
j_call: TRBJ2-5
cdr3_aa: CASSMRGPRETQYF
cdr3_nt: TGTGCCAGCAGCATGCGGGGGCCCCGGGAGACCCAGTACTTC

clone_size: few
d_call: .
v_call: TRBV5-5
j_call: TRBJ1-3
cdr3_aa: CASSLAGIRTGNTIYF
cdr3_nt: TGTGCCAGCAGCTTGGCCGGGATTAGGACGGGAAACACCATATATTTT

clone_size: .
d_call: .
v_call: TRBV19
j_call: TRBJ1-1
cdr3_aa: CATGVRRNTEAFF
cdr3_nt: TGTGCCACCGGTGTGAGGAGGAACACTGAAGCTTTCTTT

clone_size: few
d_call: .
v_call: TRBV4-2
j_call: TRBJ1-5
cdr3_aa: CASSQEGPNQPQHF
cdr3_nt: TGTGCCAGCAGCCAAGAAGGGCCAAATCAGCCCCAGCATTTT

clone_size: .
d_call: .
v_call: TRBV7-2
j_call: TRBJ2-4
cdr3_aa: CASSPDRQLNIQYF
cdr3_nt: TGTGCCAGCAGCCCGGACAGACAACTGAACATTCAGTACTTC

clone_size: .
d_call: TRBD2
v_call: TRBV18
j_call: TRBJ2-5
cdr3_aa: CASSPQRLALSQETQYF
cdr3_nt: TGTGCCAGCTCACCCCAACGACTAGCGCTTAGCCAAGAGACCCAGTACTTC

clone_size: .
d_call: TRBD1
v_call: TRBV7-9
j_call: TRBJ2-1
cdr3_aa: CASNGGTGVYNEQFF
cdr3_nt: TGTGCCAGCAATGGCGGGACAGGGGTCTACAATGAGCAGTTCTTC